This TCR beta chain emerged from a study of early T cells in non-severe SARS-CoV-2 infection. Background on the study: Sequencing used unsorted whole-blood bulk RNA, so chains lack pairing.

The CDR3 sequence is 14 residues long. V gave up 1 base and J gave up 9 bases; unmatched junction bases: 6. Per germline, CDR1 SGHRS and CDR2 YFSETQ. This clonotype has ten or more counts. Its specificity is unknown. Each single cDNA molecule received a unique molecular identifier. Each CDR3 protein gets one entry after TCRdb re-called the 5' RACE reads with MiXCR. The sample yields about 97,000 distinct CDR3 sequences, 9.5% to 12% seen once. The study's findings and limits: Matches to VDJdb favored anti-spike CD8 responses and missed private and CD4 specificities.

The sequence came from an adult who was a healthcare worker with PCR-confirmed SARS-CoV-2 infection or an uninfected control (not recorded which). The sequencing used whole blood, collected at baseline. This chain links TRBV5-1 with TRBJ1-4; TRBD1 matches 7 bases. The DNA for the CDR3 is TGCGCCAGCAGCTTGAACCAGGGGGAACAAAAACTGTTTTTT. Amino acid sequence: CASSLNQGEQKLFF.